This note documents a single T cell receptor beta chain sequence. Assay used: immunoSEQ multiplex PCR; TCRdb lists only in-frame clones, some missing. This sample carries more than 55,000 clones, approximately 91% of them seen once, and the ten largest clones take around 1.4%. The CDR3 has 17 residues. V was clipped by 0 bases and J by 6 bases; unmatched bases: 12. The germline V gene has CDR1 SGDLS and CDR2 YYNGEE. These data are taken from a study of T cell changes during pregnancy in multiple sclerosis. The source was peripheral blood, collected in the second trimester of pregnancy. This clonotype was sampled from a female donor with multiple sclerosis, enrolled in a pregnancy study. The chain joins TRBV9 to TRBJ2-1, with 7 bases lining up with TRBD2. The CDR3 sequence is CASSVEGGGSTLNEQFF. For the CDR3, the DNA is TGTGCCAGCAGCGTAGAGGGCGGCGGGAGCACTCTCAATGAGCAGTTCTTC.